These 15 T cell receptor beta chains were all obtained from the same sample, sequenced in a study of PD-1 blockade in mismatch repair-deficient tumors. Assay: immunoSEQ multiplex PCR; the TCRdb copy retains only in-frame clones and omits some. The sample holds 120,000 or so clones, 85% to 90% seen once. The input for sequencing was peripheral blood, taken 44 weeks after starting pembrolizumab. The receptors derive from an adult with mismatch repair-deficient cancer.

This clone was seen ten or more times. V is TRBV10-3 and J is TRBJ2-7, with 10 bases lining up with TRBD2. V was pared by 9 bases and J by 2 bases, with 16 bases of the junction left unmatched. CDR1 is ENHRY, CDR2 SYGVKD, per germline. This CDR3 has 17 amino acids. As DNA, the CDR3 is TGTGCCATAATCCTAGCGGGAGTTCCCACAAAGCCCTACGAGCAGTACTTC. Amino acid sequence: CAIILAGVPTKPYEQYF.

This clone was seen more than once but under ten times. The V call is TRBV14, the J call TRBJ2-1; D may be TRBD2 (6 bases). The V gene's germline CDR1 is SGHDN and CDR2 FVKESK. V was cut by 5 bases and J by 7 bases, with 9 bases left in between. There are 12 residues in the CDR3. The CDR3 protein is CASSVAVNEQFF. The CDR3 DNA is TGTGCCAGCAGCGTAGCGGTAAATGAGCAGTTCTTC.

The V gene is TRBV4-1, the J gene TRBJ2-7; the D gene is possibly TRBD2 (5 bases). Germline CDR1 and CDR2: MGHRA and YSYEKL. The CDR3 totals 13 residues. Trimming took 4 bases from V and 3 from J, leaving 10 bases between them. The CDR3 protein is CASSRTPNYEQYF. In nucleotides, the CDR3 is TGCGCCAGCAGCCGGACTCCTAACTACGAGCAGTACTTC.

This rearrangement joins TRBV27 to TRBJ2-7; TRBD2 matches 8 bases. With V trimmed by 6 bases and J by 6 bases, 4 bases remained unmatched. This CDR3 is 12 amino acids long. The germline gives CDR1 MNHEY, CDR2 SMNVEV (reference sequence). CDR3 in DNA: TGTGCCAGCAGGAGCGGGAGAGGCGAGCAGTACTTC. This codes for CASRSGRGEQYF.

About this clone: Within the sample, other DNA sequences also encode this same CDR3. The V call is TRBV10-2, the J call TRBJ2-7; 10 bases are a match to TRBD1. This CDR3 contains 15 residues. Germline V gives CDR1 WSHSY, CDR2 SAAADI. Germline trimming cut 5 bases from V and 6 bases from J; bases unmatched to any gene: 10. CDR3 residues: CASSYAGTGVSEQYF. In nucleotides, the CDR3 is TGCGCCAGCAGTTACGCCGGGACAGGGGTATCCGAGCAGTACTTC.

CDR3 loop: CAISESARAAYEQYF. CDR3 bases: TGTGCCATCAGTGAGTCGGCCAGGGCCGCCTACGAGCAGTACTTC. The chain employs TRBV10-3 and TRBJ2-7, with D perhaps matching TRBD1 (5 bases). This CDR3 has 15 amino acids. The germline V and J ends were trimmed by 0 bases and 2 bases, with 11 bases remaining between them. The V gene's germline CDR1 is ENHRY and CDR2 SYGVKD.

This chain uses TRBV5-6 with TRBJ1-2; TRBD1 is a possible D gene (5 bases). The CDR3 covers 16 residues. Germline V gene lookup returns CDR1 SGHDT and CDR2 YYEEEE. Trimming cost V 6 bases and J 4 bases, with 22 bases left between them. CDR3 in DNA: TGTGCCAGCATCCCGGGTCCGTCCCGTGGGGGCTATGGCTACACCTTC. The encoded protein is CASIPGPSRGGYGYTF.

V and J are TRBV11-1 and TRBJ2-1; D not resolved. CDR1 and CDR2 (germline): SGHAT, FQDESV (reference sequence). CDR3 size: 12 residues. Trimming left V 5 bases short and J 7 bases short, with 9 bases between. CDR3 nucleotides: TGTGCCAGCAGCCTAGTAAAAAATGAGCAGTTCTTC. Translated: CASSLVKNEQFF.

The CDR3 nucleotides are TGTGCCAGCAGCCTTAGCGGGAGCGAAGAGGAGCAGTACTTC. Encoded protein: CASSLSGSEEEQYF. J is TRBJ2-7 and V is TRBV7-2, with 9 positions matching TRBD2. This CDR3 region has 14 residues. V trimming: 5 bases; J trimming: 7 bases; junction bases outside the gene matches: 9. CDR1 and CDR2 from the germline V gene are SGHTA and FQGNSA.

Written as DNA, the CDR3 is TGTGCCACCAGCAAAGATGAAAAACTGTTTTTT. It codes for CATSKDEKLFF. The chain combines TRBV15 with TRBJ1-4; D uncertain. CDR1 LNHNV and CDR2 YYDKDF come from the germline V gene (reference sequence). The CDR3 totals 11 residues. The ends were cut back, 4 bases at V and 6 bases at J, with 3 bases in the middle.

The rearrangement uses TRBV28 and TRBJ2-2, with a tentative D call TRBD2 (6 bases). The ends were cut back, 1 base at V and 6 bases at J, with 12 bases in the middle. CDR1 MDHEN and CDR2 SYDVKM come from the germline V gene. CDR3 length equals 15 residues. This chain's CDR3 is CASSLSRGWAGELFF. CDR3 DNA sequence: TGTGCCAGCAGTTTATCGCGGGGATGGGCCGGGGAGCTGTTTTTT.

V usage is TRBV18 and J usage is TRBJ2-3, with 14 bases identical to TRBD2. V lost 3 bases and J lost 2; bases outside the gene matches: 16. The length of the CDR3 is 21 residues. Germline V gene data show CDR1 as KGHSH and CDR2 as LQKENI. CDR3 bases: TGTGCCAGCTCACCGCGGGGACTAGCGGGAGCTCCGGTTACCCTCACAGATACGCAGTATTTT. Translation: CASSPRGLAGAPVTLTDTQYF.

This chain links TRBV4-1 with TRBJ2-3; possibly TRBD1 or TRBD2 for D (7 bases each). CDR1 and CDR2 (germline): MGHRA, YSYEKL. CDR3 length: 18 amino acids. The V end lost 4 bases, the J end lost 2 bases, and 22 bases lay between the germline ends. CDR3 bases: TGCGCCAGCAGCCCCTCACACACAGGGGAGGGGCTCACAGATACGCAGTATTTT. Its translation is CASSPSHTGEGLTDTQYF.

The rearrangement joins TRBV7-9 to TRBJ2-2, with 8 nucleotides matching TRBD1. Per germline, CDR1 SEHNR and CDR2 FQNEAQ (reference sequence). This CDR3 is built from 13 residues. Trimming at V came to 5 bases and at J to 6 bases, leaving 2 bases not matched to a gene. DNA for the CDR3: TGTGCCAGCAGCCGACAGGGGCCCGGGGAGCTGTTTTTT. This encodes CASSRQGPGELFF.

The chain links TRBV5-6 to TRBJ1-5; the D is unclear. The CDR3 has 15 residues. Germline loops: CDR1 SGHDT, CDR2 YYEEEE. Trimming stripped 0 bases from V and 0 bases from J, with 7 bases between. DNA of the CDR3: TGTGCCAGCAGCTTGGGCTACCATAGCAATCAGCCCCAGCATTTT. Residues: CASSLGYHSNQPQHF. The complete variable domain, with remaining parts taken from reference TRBV5-6 and TRBJ1-5, reads DAGVTQSPTHLIKTRGQQVTLRCSPKSGHDTVSWYQQALGQGPQFIFQYYEEEERQRGNFPDRFSGHQFPNYSSELNVNALLLGDSALYLCASSLGYHSNQPQHFGDGTRLSIL.